Listed below are T cell receptor beta chains from one sample, sequenced in a study of T cell responses to AZD1222 COVID-19 vaccine. Generated by immunoSEQ multiplex PCR, the TCRdb table keeps only in-frame clones and is missing some. The data show around 97,000 clones, with 75% to 95% seen just once and about 48% held by the top ten. Sequencing used peripheral blood, obtained on day 0 of AZD1222 vaccination. Source of these receptors: an adult in good health. CDR3s include the opening cysteine and the closing phenylalanine or tryptophan. A D gene is named only where the DNA matches it firmly. Clone size is stated in some rows and not others, as once, few, many or a class when expanded.

clone size	V gene	D gene	J gene	CDR3 DNA	CDR3 protein
-	TRBV11-2	-	TRBJ2-6	TGTGCCAGCAGCCCAATCCGGCGGCCTCCTGGGGCCAACGTCCTGACTTTC	CASSPIRRPPGANVLTF
-	TRBV10-3	-	TRBJ2-7	TGTGCCATCAGGTCCGGGTGGCAGTTGAGCTCCTACGAGCAGTACTTC	CAIRSGWQLSSYEQYF
-	TRBV7-2	-	TRBJ2-3	TGTGCCAGCGGGCGGGGTAGCACAGATACGCAGTATTTT	CASGRGSTDTQYF
once	TRBV27	-	TRBJ2-1	TGTGCCAGCAGACTTGCGGACGGCGGCTCCTACAATGAGCAGTTCTTC	CASRLADGGSYNEQFF
-	TRBV2	TRBD1	TRBJ1-1	TGTGCCAGCAGTGGGGACAGGCTGAACACTGAAGCTTTCTTT	CASSGDRLNTEAFF
once	TRBV3-1/TRBV3-2	-	TRBJ2-2	TGTGCCAGCAGCCAAGGCGGGACTGTTAACACCGGGGAGCTGTTTTTT	CASSQGGTVNTGELFF
-	TRBV18	TRBD1	TRBJ1-1	TGTGCCAGCTCACCGACAGGGATCCCGATGAACACTGAAGCTTTCTTT	CASSPTGIPMNTEAFF
-	TRBV11-2	TRBD1	TRBJ1-1	TGTGCCAGCAGCCGAGAGACAGGGGGGACTGAAGCTTTCTTT	CASSRETGGTEAFF
-	TRBV24-1	-	TRBJ2-3	TGTGCCACCAGTGATCCTGGACGGACTTACACAGATACGCAGTATTTT	CATSDPGRTYTDTQYF
-	TRBV28	-	TRBJ2-2	TGTGCCAGCAGTTTGGCTAGACACACCGGGGAGCTGTTTTTT	CASSLARHTGELFF
-	TRBV27	-	TRBJ1-1	TGTGCCAGCCCGATCGAAGGGGGTCCCCGGGGCGGCACTGAAGCTTTCTTT	CASPIEGGPRGGTEAFF
-	TRBV4-1	TRBD1	TRBJ1-5	TGCGCCAGCAGCCAAGATGGGACAGGTAGGCAGCCCCAGCATTTT	CASSQDGTGRQPQHF
-	TRBV19	-	TRBJ1-5	TGTGCCAGTAGTCGGACCACAGGGACTAATCAGCCCCAGCATTTT	CASSRTTGTNQPQHF
-	TRBV7-8	-	TRBJ1-1	TGTGCCAGCAGCTTAGGAAATGCGAACACTGAAGCTTTCTTT	CASSLGNANTEAFF
-	TRBV21-1	-	TRBJ1-1	TGTGCCAGCAGCAAAGAACAGGGCCTATTGAACACTGAAGCTTTCTTT	CASSKEQGLLNTEAFF
-	TRBV7-8	-	TRBJ2-5	TGTGCCAGCAGCTTCGGGCCTCAGGAGACCCAGTACTTC	CASSFGPQETQYF
-	TRBV18	-	TRBJ2-1	TGTGCCAGCTCACCACAGCAAGGGCGTAATGAGCAGTTCTTC	CASSPQQGRNEQFF
-	TRBV20-1	-	TRBJ2-1	TGCAGTGCTAGAGGGGGACGAGAGCAGTTCTTC	CSARGGREQFF
-	TRBV5-5	-	TRBJ1-5	TGTGCCAGCAGCTTTGGCAGGGAGGTGTATCAGCCCCAGCATTTT	CASSFGREVYQPQHF
-	TRBV2	-	TRBJ2-7	TGTGCCAGCAGTGACTCCCCCTACGAGCAGTACTTC	CASSDSPYEQYF
few	TRBV5-6	-	TRBJ1-1	TGTGCCAGCAATATGGGAAGGGTCGGAATGAACACTGAAGCTTTCTTT	CASNMGRVGMNTEAFF